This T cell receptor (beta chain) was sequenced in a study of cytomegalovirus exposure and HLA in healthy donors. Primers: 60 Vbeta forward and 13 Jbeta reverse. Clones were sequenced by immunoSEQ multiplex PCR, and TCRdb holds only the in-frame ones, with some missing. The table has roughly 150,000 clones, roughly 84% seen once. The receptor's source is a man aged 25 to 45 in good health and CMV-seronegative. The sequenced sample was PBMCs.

The CDR3, as DNA: TGTGCCAGCAGGACAGGTCACGAGGATGAAAAACTGTTTTTT. This encodes CASRTGHEDEKLFF. V is TRBV27 and J is TRBJ1-4; D may be TRBD1 (6 bases). The CDR3 runs 14 residues. Trimming pared 6 bases from V and 6 bases from J, leaving 14 bases between. In germline, CDR1 is MNHEY, CDR2 SMNVEV (reference sequence).